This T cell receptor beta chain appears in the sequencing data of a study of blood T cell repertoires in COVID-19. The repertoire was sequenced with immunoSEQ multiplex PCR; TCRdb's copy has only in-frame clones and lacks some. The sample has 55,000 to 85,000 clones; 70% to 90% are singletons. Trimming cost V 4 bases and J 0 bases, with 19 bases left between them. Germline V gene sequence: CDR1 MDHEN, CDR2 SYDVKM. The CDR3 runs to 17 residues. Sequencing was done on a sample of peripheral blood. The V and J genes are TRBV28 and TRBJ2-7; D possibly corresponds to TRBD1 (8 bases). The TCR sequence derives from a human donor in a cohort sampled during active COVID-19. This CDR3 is CASSWDPTGGDSYEQYF. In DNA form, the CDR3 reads TGTGCCAGCAGTTGGGACCCAACAGGGGGGGACTCCTACGAGCAGTACTTC.